One sample yielded the 8 T cell receptor beta chains listed below, sequenced in a study of T cells in tuberculosis. Produced via immunoSEQ multiplex PCR; TCRdb's table is partial and in-frame only. This table has roughly 34,000 clones, 95% appearing once. Sequencing was done on a sample of PBMCs. These TCRs come from a donor between 10 and 35 years old with latent tuberculosis or without tuberculosis infection.

The rearrangement joins TRBV7-9 to TRBJ2-3, with 13 bases that match TRBD2. The V segment lost 5 bases and the J segment 4 bases; nucleotides outside the gene matches: 9. Germline V lookup: CDR1 SEHNR, CDR2 FQNEAQ (reference sequence). This CDR3 is built from 17 residues. Written as DNA, the CDR3 is TGTGCCAGCAGCCTCGCCACTAGCGGGGGGGCATCAGATACGCAGTATTTT. It encodes CASSLATSGGASDTQYF.

The gene calls are TRBV7-2 and TRBJ2-2; 10 positions match TRBD1. Germline V gene data show CDR1 as SGHTA and CDR2 as FQGNSA. The trim removed 1 base at V and 0 bases at J, leaving 2 bases unmatched. The CDR3 covers 17 residues. This CDR3 is CASSLGQGASNTGELFF. The CDR3, as DNA: TGTGCCAGCAGCTTAGGACAGGGGGCCTCGAACACCGGGGAGCTGTTTTTT.

This clone was counted once. The genes are TRBV19 and TRBJ2-3, with 10 positions matching TRBD2. The CDR3 spans 15 residues. V dropped 6 bases and J dropped 2; count of bases not matched to a gene: 5. Germline CDR1 is LNHDA and CDR2 is SQIVND (reference sequence). The CDR3 loop reads CASSPGLADTDTQYF. CDR3 in DNA: TGTGCCAGTAGCCCCGGACTAGCGGACACAGATACGCAGTATTTT.

This chain connects TRBV11-2 to TRBJ1-3; weak D call: TRBD1 (6 bases). Germline lookup yields CDR1 SGHAT and CDR2 FQNNGV. V was trimmed by 1 base and J by 4 bases, leaving 11 bases between them. This CDR3 is built from 15 residues. The CDR3: CASSLGQDPGNTIYF. The CDR3 DNA reads as TGTGCCAGCAGCTTAGGACAGGATCCAGGAAACACCATATATTTT.

This clone appeared once. V is TRBV27 and J is TRBJ2-3; 12 bases are a match to TRBD2. Looked up from germline, CDR1 is MNHEY and CDR2 is SMNVEV (reference sequence). CDR3 length: 13 amino acids. The DNA for the CDR3 is TGTACCGCACGGACTAGCGGGATGAATACGCAGTATTTT. This translates into CTARTSGMNTQYF.

V gene TRBV7-6 combines with J gene TRBJ1-4; D gene unclear. Germline CDR1 and CDR2: SGHVS and FNYEAQ. CDR3 size: 15 residues. V lost 4 bases and J lost 0, with 9 bases in between. The CDR3 is CASSSYFATNEKLFF. The CDR3 nucleotides are TGTGCCAGCAGCTCTTACTTTGCAACTAATGAAAAACTGTTTTTT.

The rearrangement uses TRBV9 and TRBJ2-1, with 9 bases lining up with TRBD2. The germline V gene has CDR1 SGDLS and CDR2 YYNGEE. V lost 1 base and J lost 2; bases outside the gene matches: 4. The CDR3 totals 16 residues. The CDR3 loop reads CASSVSGRNPYNEQFF. The CDR3 bases are TGTGCCAGCAGCGTAAGCGGGAGGAATCCCTACAATGAGCAGTTCTTC. Full variable domain (remainder filled in from reference TRBV9 and TRBJ2-1): DSGVTQTPKHLITATGQRVTLRCSPRSGDLSVYWYQQSLDQGLQFLIQYYNGEERAKGNILERFSAQQFPDLHSELNLSSLELGDSALYFCASSVSGRNPYNEQFFGPGTRLTVL.

This chain joins TRBV6-5 and TRBJ2-6; D possibly corresponds to TRBD1 (6 bases). With 3 bases removed from V and 1 base from J, the gap between germline ends came to 10 bases. This CDR3 has 16 residues. CDR1 and CDR2 from the germline V gene are MNHEY and SVGAGI. CDR3 sequence (DNA): TGTGCCAGCAGTTATCTCACAGGGTCTGGGGCCAACGTCCTGACTTTC. Protein sequence: CASSYLTGSGANVLTF.